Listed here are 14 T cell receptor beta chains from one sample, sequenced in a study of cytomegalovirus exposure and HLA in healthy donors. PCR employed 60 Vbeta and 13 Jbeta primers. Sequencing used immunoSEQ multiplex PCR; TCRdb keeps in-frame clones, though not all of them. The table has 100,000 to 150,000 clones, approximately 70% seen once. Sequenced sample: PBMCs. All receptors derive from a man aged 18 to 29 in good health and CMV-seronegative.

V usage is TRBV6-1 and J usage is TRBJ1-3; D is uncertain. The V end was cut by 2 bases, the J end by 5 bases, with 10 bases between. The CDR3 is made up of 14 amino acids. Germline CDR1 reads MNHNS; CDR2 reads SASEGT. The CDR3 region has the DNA TGTGCCAGCAGTGAACGCGGTCCTCGAAACACCATATATTTT. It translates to CASSERGPRNTIYF.

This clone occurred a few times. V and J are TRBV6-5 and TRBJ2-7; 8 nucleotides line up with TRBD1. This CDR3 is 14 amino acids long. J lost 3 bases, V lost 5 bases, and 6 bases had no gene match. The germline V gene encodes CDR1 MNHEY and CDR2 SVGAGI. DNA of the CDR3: TGTGCCAGCAGTGCCGACAGGGGAGTCTACGAGCAGTACTTC. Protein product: CASSADRGVYEQYF.

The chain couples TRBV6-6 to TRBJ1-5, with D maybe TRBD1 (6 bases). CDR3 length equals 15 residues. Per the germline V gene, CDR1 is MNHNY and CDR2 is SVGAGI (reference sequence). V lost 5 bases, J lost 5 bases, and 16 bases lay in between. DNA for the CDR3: TGTGCCAGCAGTCCACCCACAGGGAGGGATCAGCCCCAGCATTTT. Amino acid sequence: CASSPPTGRDQPQHF.

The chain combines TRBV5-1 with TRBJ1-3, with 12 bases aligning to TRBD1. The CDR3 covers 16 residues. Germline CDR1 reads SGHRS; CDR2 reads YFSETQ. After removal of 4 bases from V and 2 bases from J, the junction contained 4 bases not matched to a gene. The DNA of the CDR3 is TGCGCCAGCAGCACGGGACAGGGGGCGGCTGGAAACACCATATATTTT. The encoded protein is CASSTGQGAAGNTIYF.

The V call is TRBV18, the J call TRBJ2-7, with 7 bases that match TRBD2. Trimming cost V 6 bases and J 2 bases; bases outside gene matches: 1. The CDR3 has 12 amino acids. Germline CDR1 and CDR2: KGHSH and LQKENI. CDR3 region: CASSGGAYEQYF. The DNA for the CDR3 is TGTGCCAGCTCGGGGGGGGCCTACGAGCAGTACTTC.

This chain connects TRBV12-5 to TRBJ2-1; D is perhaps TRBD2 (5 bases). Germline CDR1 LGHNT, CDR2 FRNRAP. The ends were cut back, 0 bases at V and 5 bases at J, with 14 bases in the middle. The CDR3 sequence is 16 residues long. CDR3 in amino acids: CASGLVRGRVDNEQFF. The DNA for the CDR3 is TGTGCTAGTGGTTTGGTACGGGGAAGAGTAGACAATGAGCAGTTCTTC.

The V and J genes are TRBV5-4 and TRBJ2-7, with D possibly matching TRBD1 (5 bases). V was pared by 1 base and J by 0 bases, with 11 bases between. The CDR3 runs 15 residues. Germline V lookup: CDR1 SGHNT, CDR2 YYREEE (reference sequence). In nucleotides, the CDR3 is TGTGCCAGCAGCTTGTCAGGGCCTAACTCCTACGAGCAGTACTTC. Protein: CASSLSGPNSYEQYF.

CDR3 sequence: CASSLDVRGGFGETQYF. CDR3 bases: TGCGCCAGCAGCTTGGATGTTAGGGGGGGCTTCGGAGAGACCCAGTACTTC. The V and J genes are TRBV5-1 and TRBJ2-5, with D perhaps TRBD2 (7 bases). Germline CDR1 reads SGHRS; CDR2 reads YFSETQ. The CDR3 sequence is 17 residues long. V was cut by 0 bases and J by 4 bases, with 19 bases left in between. Full variable domain (rest looked up from reference TRBV5-1 and TRBJ2-5): KAGVTQTPRYLIKTRGQQVTLSCSPISGHRSVSWYQQTPGQGLQFLFEYFSETQRNKGNFPGRFSGRQFSNSRSEMNVSTLELGDSALYLCASSLDVRGGFGETQYFGPGTRLLVL.

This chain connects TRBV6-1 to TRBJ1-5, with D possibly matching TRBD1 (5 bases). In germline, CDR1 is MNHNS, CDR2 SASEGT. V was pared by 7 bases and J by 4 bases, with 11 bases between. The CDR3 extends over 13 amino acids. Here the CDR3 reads CASIPGINQPQHF. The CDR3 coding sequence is TGTGCCAGCATTCCAGGGATAAATCAGCCCCAGCATTTT.

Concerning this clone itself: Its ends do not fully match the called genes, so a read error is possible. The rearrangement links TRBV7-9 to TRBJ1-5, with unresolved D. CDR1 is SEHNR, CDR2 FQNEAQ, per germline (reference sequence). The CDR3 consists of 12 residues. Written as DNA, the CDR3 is TGTGCCAGCAGCTCCCCCGGGGAGCCCCGGCATTTT. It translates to CASSSPGEPRHF.

The DNA of the CDR3 is TGTGCCAGCAGTCCAGGACAGGCTAACTATGGCTACACCTTC. Translation gives CASSPGQANYGYTF. The chain links TRBV6-1 to TRBJ1-2; 7 bases are a match to TRBD1. The CDR3 loop spans 14 amino acids. Germline V CDR1 and CDR2: MNHNS, SASEGT. Trimming removed 5 bases from V and 0 bases from J; junction bases left unmatched: 3.

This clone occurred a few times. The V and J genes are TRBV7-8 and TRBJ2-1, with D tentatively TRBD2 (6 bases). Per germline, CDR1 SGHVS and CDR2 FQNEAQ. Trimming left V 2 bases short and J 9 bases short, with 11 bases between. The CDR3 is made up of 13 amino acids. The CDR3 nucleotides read TGTGCCAGCAGCTTATTGGAGGGAGGTGAGCAGTTCTTC. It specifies CASSLLEGGEQFF.

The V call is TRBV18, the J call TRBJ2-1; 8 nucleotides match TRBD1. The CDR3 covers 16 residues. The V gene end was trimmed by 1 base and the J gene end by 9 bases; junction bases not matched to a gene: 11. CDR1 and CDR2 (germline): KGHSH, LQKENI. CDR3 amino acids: CASSPRNRGRSSEQFF. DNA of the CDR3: TGTGCCAGCTCACCACGGAACAGGGGGAGGTCGAGTGAGCAGTTCTTC.

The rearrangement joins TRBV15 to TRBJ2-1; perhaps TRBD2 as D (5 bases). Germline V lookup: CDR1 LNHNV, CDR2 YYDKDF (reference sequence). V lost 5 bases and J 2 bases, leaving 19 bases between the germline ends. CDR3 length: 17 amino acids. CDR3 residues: CATSLPRAARTYNEQFF. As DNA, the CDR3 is TGTGCCACCAGCTTACCGCGGGCGGCCCGAACCTACAATGAGCAGTTCTTC.